This T cell receptor (beta chain) was obtained from a study of T cell repertoires in cytomegalovirus infection. A single record per CDR3 protein comes from TCRdb applying MiXCR to the reads. The sample contains 45,000 to 75,000 distinct CDR3 sequences, around 33% of which appear only once. For this clonotype: What it recognizes is unknown.

V shed 4 bases and J shed 0 bases, with 9 bases lying between them. Germline V lookup: CDR1 SEHNR, CDR2 FQNEAQ (reference sequence). The CDR3 runs to 15 residues. The receptor was derived from a human donor in good health (CMV status not recorded). Some clones in this sample may be carry-over from other donors' samples. This chain uses TRBV7-9 with TRBJ2-2, with D unclear. Input material: PBMCs, sequenced either directly or after in vitro stimulation (not recorded which). DNA of the CDR3: TGTGCCAGCAGCTCATGGACGGCGAACACCGGGGAGCTGTTTTTT. Translated, it gives CASSSWTANTGELFF.